This paragraph covers one T cell receptor beta chain sequence. The antigen is not known. These data are taken from a study of T-cell memory formation after mild COVID-19. Study findings and constraints: Confirmation of SARS-CoV-2 specificity was lacking for second-wave clones peaking day 37.

TCRdb re-called the 5' RACE reads through MiXCR, storing one row per CDR3 protein. The table has about 610,000 distinct CDR3 sequences, 15% to 20% seen once. The sample consisted of PBMCs or a T cell subset sorted from them (not recorded which). The sequence was collected from an adult woman who had mild COVID-19 (a few samples of this study predate the infection). Cell type and time point are not known.

The CDR3 DNA sequence: TGTGCCAGCAGCCAAGCAGGACAGTCTAATGAAAAACTGTTTTTT. Amino acid sequence: CASSQAGQSNEKLFF. V usage is TRBV3-1 and J usage is TRBJ1-4, with a possible D match to TRBD1 (6 bases). Germline CDR1 is LGHDT and CDR2 is YNNKEL (reference sequence). Trimming took 1 base from V and 3 from J, leaving 9 bases between them. CDR3 length: 15 residues. The entire variable domain, with the rest obtained from reference TRBV3-1 and TRBJ1-4, is as follows: DTAVSQTPKYLVTQMGNDKSIKCEQNLGHDTMYWYKQDSKKFLKIMFSYNNKELIINETVPNRFSPKSPDKAHLNLHINSLELGDSAVYFCASSQAGQSNEKLFFGSGTQLSVL.